This TCR beta chain was documented in a study of technical replicates of blood from four donors. In germline, CDR1 is SGHDT, CDR2 YYEEEE. The J segment lost 4 bases and the V segment lost 3 bases, leaving 7 bases of the junction unmatched. The CDR3 is made up of 14 amino acids. Generated by immunoSEQ multiplex PCR, the TCRdb table keeps only in-frame clones and is missing some. The data hold about 74,000 clones, with 75% to 90% observed a single time. The genes are TRBV5-6 and TRBJ2-7; 7 bases map to TRBD1. Sequenced: PBMCs. This sequence was found in a human donor in good health. Some clones in this sample may be carry-over from other donors' samples. CDR3 sequence reads: CASSSGQDWYEQYF. CDR3 nucleotide sequence: TGTGCCAGCAGCTCCGGACAGGACTGGTACGAGCAGTACTTC.